Listed below are T cell receptor beta chains from one sample, sequenced in a study of T cell responses to AZD1222 COVID-19 vaccine. Measured with immunoSEQ multiplex PCR; TCRdb has only the in-frame clones, and not every one. This sample has roughly 130,000 clones, with roughly 93% found just once. This specimen consisted of peripheral blood, obtained on day 0 of AZD1222 vaccination. The source is an adult in good health. Each CDR3 is given with its conserved first and last residue. A D gene is named only where the DNA matches it firmly. Expanded clones get a size class; other rows say once, few or many, or leave the size out.

size	V	J	D	CDR3	DNA
NA	TRBV19	TRBJ1-6	TRBD1	CASSPDRGISPLHF	TGTGCCAGTAGCCCGGACAGGGGAATCTCACCCCTCCACTTT
NA	TRBV7-8	TRBJ2-1	NA	CASSPHNEQFF	TGTGCCAGCAGCCCCCACAATGAGCAGTTCTTC
NA	TRBV4-2	TRBJ2-2	NA	CASSQDQTGELFF	TGTGCCAGCAGCCAAGACCAAACAGGGGAGCTGTTTTTT
once	TRBV28	TRBJ1-5	TRBD1	CASSPLTGSTNSNQPQHF	TGTGCCAGCAGTCCACTGACAGGGTCCACTAATAGCAATCAGCCCCAGCATTTT
NA	TRBV6-4	TRBJ2-1	TRBD1	CASSTTGTATYNEQFF	TGTGCCAGCAGTACTACCGGGACAGCAACCTACAATGAGCAGTTCTTC
NA	TRBV28	TRBJ1-5	NA	CASTRGGPNQPQHF	TGTGCCAGCACCCGGGGGGGCCCCAATCAGCCCCAGCATTTT
NA	TRBV19	TRBJ1-3	NA	CASSIVGPTSTIYF	TGTGCCAGTAGTATTGTGGGACCGACTTCCACCATATATTTT
NA	TRBV2	TRBJ1-2	NA	CASSWEGGYTF	TGTGCCAGCAGTTGGGAGGGAGGCTACACCTTC
NA	TRBV4-3	TRBJ2-7	NA	CASSQDRELYYEQYF	TGCGCCAGCAGCCAAGATCGAGAACTATACTACGAGCAGTACTTC
NA	TRBV18	TRBJ2-1	TRBD1	CASSNDRGLLNEQFF	TGTGCCAGCTCAAATGACAGGGGGCTTTTGAATGAGCAGTTCTTC
once	TRBV18	TRBJ2-7	NA	CASSPQPIYSYEQYF	TGTGCCAGCTCACCACAACCTATCTACTCCTACGAGCAGTACTTC
NA	TRBV7-2	TRBJ1-1	NA	CASSLGQVTEAFF	TGTGCCAGCAGCTTAGGGCAGGTCACTGAAGCTTTCTTT
NA	TRBV6-4	TRBJ1-4	NA	CASSVYPDEKLFF	TGTGCCAGCAGTGTCTACCCGGATGAAAAACTGTTTTTT
NA	TRBV4-2	TRBJ2-1	NA	CASSQGPGFYNEQFF	TGTGCCAGCAGCCAGGGGCCGGGATTCTACAATGAGCAGTTCTTC
NA	TRBV7-8	TRBJ2-1	NA	CASSPPGALQFF	TGTGCCAGCAGCCCCCCCGGGGCCCTGCAGTTCTTC
NA	TRBV5-4	TRBJ2-1	NA	CASSSGPSNEQFF	TGTGCCAGCAGCTCTGGGCCCTCCAATGAGCAGTTCTTC
few	TRBV7-8	TRBJ1-5	NA	CASSSRGRTSNQPQHF	TGTGCCAGCAGCTCCCGAGGAAGGACTAGCAATCAGCCCCAGCATTTT
few	TRBV2	TRBJ1-2	NA	CASRDYRTNYGYTF	TGTGCCAGCAGGGACTACAGGACTAACTATGGCTACACCTTC
once	TRBV11-1	TRBJ2-1	NA	CASSLGSEQFF	TGTGCCAGCAGCCTCGGGAGTGAGCAGTTCTTC
NA	TRBV6-5	TRBJ1-4	TRBD1	CASSRDRGLEKLFF	TGTGCCAGCAGCAGGGACAGGGGGCTCGAGAAACTGTTTTTT
NA	TRBV9	TRBJ2-5	TRBD2	CASSVVPREGRETQYF	TGTGCCAGCAGCGTAGTGCCGCGGGAGGGCCGGGAGACCCAGTACTTC
NA	TRBV30	TRBJ2-2	NA	CAWSVKSDTGELFF	TGTGCCTGGAGTGTAAAGTCCGACACCGGGGAGCTGTTTTTT
NA	TRBV27	TRBJ2-7	TRBD2	CASSLGGTSGSYEQYF	TGTGCCAGCAGTTTAGGCGGGACTAGCGGCTCCTACGAGCAGTACTTC
NA	TRBV14	TRBJ2-1	NA	CASSQFAGSYNEQFF	TGTGCCAGCAGCCAGTTCGCAGGCTCCTACAATGAGCAGTTCTTC
NA	TRBV28	TRBJ2-3	NA	CASSLRGMSRDTQYF	TGTGCCAGCAGTTTACGAGGGATGTCCCGGGATACGCAGTATTTT
once	TRBV7-2	TRBJ2-3	TRBD2	CASSSRTSGSHSYTQYF	TGTGCCAGCAGTTCCCGGACTAGCGGGAGCCATTCATATACGCAGTATTTT
NA	TRBV27	TRBJ2-7	NA	CASSLDHTRGQYF	TGTGCCAGCAGTTTGGATCACACCCGCGGGCAGTACTTC
NA	TRBV5-8	TRBJ2-7	NA	CATSRGAYMSYEQYF	TGTGCCACGTCCCGGGGAGCCTATATGTCCTACGAGCAGTACTTC
NA	TRBV5-5	TRBJ1-2	TRBD1	CASSLGQGESSAGYTF	TGTGCCAGCAGCTTGGGACAGGGGGAATCCTCCGCTGGCTACACCTTC
NA	TRBV7-2	TRBJ2-1	TRBD2	CASSLLREGNEQFF	TGTGCCAGCAGCTTACTCCGGGAGGGCAATGAGCAGTTCTTC
once	TRBV24-1	TRBJ2-3	TRBD1	CATSARGDTQYF	TGTGCCACCAGTGCCAGGGGGGATACGCAGTATTTT
once	TRBV29-1	TRBJ1-1	NA	CSVEPRNRNTEAFF	TGCAGCGTTGAGCCGAGAAATCGAAACACTGAAGCTTTCTTT
NA	TRBV4-1	TRBJ1-1	NA	CASSQEQGVNTEAFF	TGCGCCAGCAGCCAAGAGCAGGGCGTGAACACTGAAGCTTTCTTT
NA	TRBV7-9	TRBJ1-1	TRBD1	CASSLTGGVSTEAFF	TGTGCCAGCAGCCTGACAGGGGGCGTGAGCACTGAAGCTTTCTTT
once	TRBV5-1	TRBJ1-3	NA	CASSLQDSLSGNTIYF	TGCGCCAGCAGCTTGCAGGACAGTCTCTCTGGAAACACCATATATTTT
NA	TRBV5-1	TRBJ2-2	NA	CASSSTRELFF	TGCGCCAGCAGCTCAACGAGGGAGCTGTTTTTT
NA	TRBV7-7	TRBJ2-2	TRBD1	CASSTTGGLTTGELFF	TGTGCCAGCAGCACGACAGGGGGACTAACCACCGGGGAGCTGTTTTTT
NA	TRBV2	TRBJ1-2	NA	CASSDLANGHGYTF	TGTGCCAGCAGTGATTTGGCCAATGGACATGGCTACACCTTC
NA	TRBV7-8	TRBJ2-7	TRBD2	CASSLSGLTWYEQYF	TGTGCCAGCAGCTTATCGGGACTAACCTGGTACGAGCAGTACTTC